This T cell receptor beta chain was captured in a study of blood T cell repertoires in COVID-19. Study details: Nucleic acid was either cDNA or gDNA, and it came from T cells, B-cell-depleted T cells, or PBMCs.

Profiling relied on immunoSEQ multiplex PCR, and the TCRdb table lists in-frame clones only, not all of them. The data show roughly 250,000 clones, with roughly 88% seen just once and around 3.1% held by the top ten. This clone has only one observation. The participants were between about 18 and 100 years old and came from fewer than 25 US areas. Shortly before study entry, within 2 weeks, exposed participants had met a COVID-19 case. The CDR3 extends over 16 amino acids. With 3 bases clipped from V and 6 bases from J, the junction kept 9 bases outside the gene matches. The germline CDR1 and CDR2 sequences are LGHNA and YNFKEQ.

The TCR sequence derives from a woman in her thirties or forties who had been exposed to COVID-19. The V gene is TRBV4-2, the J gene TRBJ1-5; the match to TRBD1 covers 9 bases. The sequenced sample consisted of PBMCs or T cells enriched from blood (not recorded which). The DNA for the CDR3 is TGTGCCAGCAGCCAGGATTGGACAGGGGTAGGTCAGCCCCAGCATTTT. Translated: CASSQDWTGVGQPQHF.